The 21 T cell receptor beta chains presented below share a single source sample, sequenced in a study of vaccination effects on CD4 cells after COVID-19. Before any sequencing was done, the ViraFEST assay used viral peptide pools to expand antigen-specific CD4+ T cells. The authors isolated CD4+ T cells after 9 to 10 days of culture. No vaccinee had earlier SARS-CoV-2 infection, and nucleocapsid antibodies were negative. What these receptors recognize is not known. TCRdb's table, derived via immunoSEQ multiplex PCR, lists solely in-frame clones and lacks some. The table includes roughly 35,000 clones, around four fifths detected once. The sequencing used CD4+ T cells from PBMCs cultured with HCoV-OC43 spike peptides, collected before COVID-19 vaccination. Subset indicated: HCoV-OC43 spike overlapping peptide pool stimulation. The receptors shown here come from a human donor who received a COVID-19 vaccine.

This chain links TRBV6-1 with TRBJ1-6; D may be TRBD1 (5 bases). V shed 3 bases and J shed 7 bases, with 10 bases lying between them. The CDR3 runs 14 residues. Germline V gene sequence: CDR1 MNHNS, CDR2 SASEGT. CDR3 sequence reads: CASSDLGDNSPLHF. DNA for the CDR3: TGTGCCAGCAGTGACCTAGGGGACAATTCACCCCTCCACTTT.

The CDR3 sequence: CATKPTGGNYGYTF. CDR3 nucleotide sequence: TGTGCCACCAAACCTACAGGGGGCAACTATGGCTACACCTTC. J is TRBJ1-2 and V is TRBV6-4; TRBD1 agrees at 9 bases. The germline CDR1 and CDR2 sequences are MRHNA and SNTAGT. This CDR3 is built from 14 residues. V trimming: 10 bases; J trimming: 2 bases; junction bases outside the gene matches: 8.

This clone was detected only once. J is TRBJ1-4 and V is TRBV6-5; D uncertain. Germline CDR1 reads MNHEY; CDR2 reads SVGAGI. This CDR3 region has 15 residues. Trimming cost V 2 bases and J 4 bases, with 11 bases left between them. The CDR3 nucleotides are TGTGCCAGCAGTTACAGAGGAGGGATTAATGAAAAACTGTTTTTT. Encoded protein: CASSYRGGINEKLFF.

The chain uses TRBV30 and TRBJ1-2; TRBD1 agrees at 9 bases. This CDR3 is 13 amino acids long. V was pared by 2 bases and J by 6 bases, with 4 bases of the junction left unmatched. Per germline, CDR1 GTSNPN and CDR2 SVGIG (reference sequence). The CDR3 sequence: CAWSYRGRDGYTF. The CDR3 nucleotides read TGTGCCTGGAGTTACAGGGGGCGGGATGGCTACACCTTC.

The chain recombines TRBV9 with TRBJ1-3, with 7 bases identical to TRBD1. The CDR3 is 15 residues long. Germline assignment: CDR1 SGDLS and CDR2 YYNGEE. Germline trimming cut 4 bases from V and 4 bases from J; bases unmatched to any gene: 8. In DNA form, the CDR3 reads TGTGCCAGCAGCACCAGACAGGGAGGCGGAAACACCATATATTTT. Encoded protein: CASSTRQGGGNTIYF.

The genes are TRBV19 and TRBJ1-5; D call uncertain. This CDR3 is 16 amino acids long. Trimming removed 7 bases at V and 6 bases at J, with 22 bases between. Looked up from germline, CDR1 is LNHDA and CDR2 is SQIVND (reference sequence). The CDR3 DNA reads TGTGCCAGTAATCCAGTCGTCTCCTCCCCAAGTCAGCCCCAGCATTTT. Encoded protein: CASNPVVSSPSQPQHF. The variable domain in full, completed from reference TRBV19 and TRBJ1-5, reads DGGITQSPKYLFRKEGQNVTLSCEQNLNHDAMYWYRQDPGQGLRLIYYSQIVNDFQKGDIAEGYSVSREKKESFPLTVTSAQKNPTAFYLCASNPVVSSPSQPQHFGDGTRLSIL.

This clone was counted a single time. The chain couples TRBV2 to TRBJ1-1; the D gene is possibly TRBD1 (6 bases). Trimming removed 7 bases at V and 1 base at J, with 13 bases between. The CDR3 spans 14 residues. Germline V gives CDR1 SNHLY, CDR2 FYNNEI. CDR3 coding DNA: TGTGCCAGCACCATTGGGGGGGCGAACACTGAAGCTTTCTTT. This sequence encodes CASTIGGANTEAFF.

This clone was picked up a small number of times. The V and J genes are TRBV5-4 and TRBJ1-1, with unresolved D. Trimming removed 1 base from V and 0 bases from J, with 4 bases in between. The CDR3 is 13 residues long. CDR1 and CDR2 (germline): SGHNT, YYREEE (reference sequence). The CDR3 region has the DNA TGTGCCAGCAGCTTGAAGCTGAACACTGAAGCTTTCTTT. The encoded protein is CASSLKLNTEAFF.

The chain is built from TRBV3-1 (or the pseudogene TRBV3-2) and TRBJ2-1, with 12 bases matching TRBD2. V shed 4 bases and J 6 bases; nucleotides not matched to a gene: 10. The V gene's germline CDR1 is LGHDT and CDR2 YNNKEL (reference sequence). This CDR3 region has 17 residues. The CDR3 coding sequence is TGTGCCAGCAGCCGCAATCTCCTAGCGGGGGGGGGCAATGAGCAGTTCTTC. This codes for CASSRNLLAGGGNEQFF.

The CDR3 region has the DNA TGTGCCTGGAGTGTGGGTTTAAGCTCCTACGAGCAGTACTTC. Protein product: CAWSVGLSSYEQYF. The rearrangement uses TRBV30 and TRBJ2-7; no clear D. This CDR3 has 14 amino acids. The V end was cut by 0 bases, the J end by 0 bases, with 9 bases between. Germline V CDR1 and CDR2: GTSNPN, SVGIG (reference sequence).

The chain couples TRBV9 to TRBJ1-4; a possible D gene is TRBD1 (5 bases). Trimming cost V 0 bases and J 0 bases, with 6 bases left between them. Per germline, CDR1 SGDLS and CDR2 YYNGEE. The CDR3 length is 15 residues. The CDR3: CASSVGGATNEKLFF. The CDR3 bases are TGTGCCAGCAGCGTAGGGGGGGCAACTAATGAAAAACTGTTTTTT.

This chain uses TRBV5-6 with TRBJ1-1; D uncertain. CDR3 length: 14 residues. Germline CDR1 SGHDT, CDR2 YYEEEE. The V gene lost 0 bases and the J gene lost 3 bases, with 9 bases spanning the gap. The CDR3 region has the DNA TGTGCCAGCAGCTTGGAGGGCTCGGACACTGAAGCTTTCTTT. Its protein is CASSLEGSDTEAFF.

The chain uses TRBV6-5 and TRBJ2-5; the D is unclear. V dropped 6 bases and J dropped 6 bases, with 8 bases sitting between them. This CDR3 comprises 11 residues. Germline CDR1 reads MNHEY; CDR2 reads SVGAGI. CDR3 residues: CASRALKTQYF. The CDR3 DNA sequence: TGTGCCAGCAGAGCCCTCAAGACCCAGTACTTC.

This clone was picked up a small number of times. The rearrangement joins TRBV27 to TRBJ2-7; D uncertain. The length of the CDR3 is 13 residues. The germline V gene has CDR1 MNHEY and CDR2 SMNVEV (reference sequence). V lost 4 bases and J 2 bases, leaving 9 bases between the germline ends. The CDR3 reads CASSSRQAYEQYF. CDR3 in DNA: TGTGCCAGCAGTTCAAGGCAGGCCTACGAGCAGTACTTC.

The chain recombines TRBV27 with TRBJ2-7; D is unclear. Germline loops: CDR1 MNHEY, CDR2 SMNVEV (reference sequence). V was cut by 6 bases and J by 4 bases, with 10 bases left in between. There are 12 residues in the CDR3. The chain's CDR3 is CASSEVGYEQYF. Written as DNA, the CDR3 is TGTGCCAGCAGCGAGGTGGGGTACGAGCAGTACTTC.

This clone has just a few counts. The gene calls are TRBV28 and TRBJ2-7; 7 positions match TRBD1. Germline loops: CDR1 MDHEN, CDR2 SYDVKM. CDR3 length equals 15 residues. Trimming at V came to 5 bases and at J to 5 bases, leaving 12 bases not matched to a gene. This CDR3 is CASSTSGGVLDEQYF. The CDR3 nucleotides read TGTGCCAGCAGTACTTCAGGGGGAGTCTTGGACGAGCAGTACTTC.

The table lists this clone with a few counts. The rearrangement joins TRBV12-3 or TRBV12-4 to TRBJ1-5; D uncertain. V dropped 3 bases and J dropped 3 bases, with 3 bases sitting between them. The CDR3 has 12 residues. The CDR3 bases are TGTGCCAGCAGTTTTGACAATCAGCCCCAGCATTTT. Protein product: CASSFDNQPQHF.

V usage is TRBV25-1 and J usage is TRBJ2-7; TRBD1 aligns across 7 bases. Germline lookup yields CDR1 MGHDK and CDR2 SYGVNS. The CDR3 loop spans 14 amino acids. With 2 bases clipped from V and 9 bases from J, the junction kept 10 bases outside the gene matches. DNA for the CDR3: TGTGCCAGCAGTGAACCGGACAGGTACCTCGGGCAGTACTTC. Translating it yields CASSEPDRYLGQYF.

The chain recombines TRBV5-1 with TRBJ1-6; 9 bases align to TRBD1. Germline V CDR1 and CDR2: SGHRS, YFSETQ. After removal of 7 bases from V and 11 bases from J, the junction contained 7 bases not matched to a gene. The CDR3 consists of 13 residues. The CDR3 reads CASSPGQGTPLHF. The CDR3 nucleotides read TGCGCCAGCTCACCGGGACAGGGCACACCCCTCCACTTT.

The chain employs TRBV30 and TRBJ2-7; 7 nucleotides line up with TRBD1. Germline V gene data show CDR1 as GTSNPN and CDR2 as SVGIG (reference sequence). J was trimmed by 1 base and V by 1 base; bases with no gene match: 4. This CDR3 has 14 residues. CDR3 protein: CAWSEQGKSYEQYF. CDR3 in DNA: TGTGCCTGGAGTGAACAGGGGAAATCCTACGAGCAGTACTTC.

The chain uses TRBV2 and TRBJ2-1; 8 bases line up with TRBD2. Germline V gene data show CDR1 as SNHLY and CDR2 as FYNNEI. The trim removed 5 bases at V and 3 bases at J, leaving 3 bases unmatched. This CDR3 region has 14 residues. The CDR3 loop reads CASSRLAGYNEQFF. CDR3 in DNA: TGTGCCAGCAGTAGGCTAGCGGGCTACAATGAGCAGTTCTTC.